This entry describes one TCR beta chain. As originally analysed: Nucleated cell counts were estimated from reference gene primer amplification. Libraries were prepared by immunoSEQ multiplex PCR; TCRdb keeps only in-frame clonotypes and omits some of them. V, J and clone size derive from that table, while D and trimming were established from the DNA sequence. Here the sample spans 300,000 to 400,000 clones, under 95% being singletons. These data belong to a study of blood T cell repertoires in COVID-19. Study details: Collection of acute and convalescent COVID-19 samples took place in the United States, Italy and Spain. T cells, B-cell-depleted T cells, or PBMCs supplied cDNA or gDNA.

Trimming took 6 bases from V and 0 from J; bases not matched to a gene: 3. Germline V lookup: CDR1 LNHDA, CDR2 SQIVND (reference sequence). The CDR3 totals 15 residues. The chain uses TRBV19 and TRBJ1-5; 9 bases are shared with TRBD1. Material: peripheral blood. The sequence was obtained from a woman aged 18 to 35 who had recovered from COVID-19. The CDR3 reads CASSRDRVSNQPQHF. The DNA for the CDR3 is TGTGCCAGTAGCCGGGACAGGGTTAGCAATCAGCCCCAGCATTTT.